This T cell receptor (beta chain) was observed in a study of identical twins. Overall study results and limits: Sequences that were out-of-frame, alpha and twin-shared displayed an excess of low generation probability. Models came in too low on out-of-frame TCR alpha sharing in monozygotic twins. Because invariant MAIT and iNKT cells could be present, zero-insertion analyses could be partly confounded.

On this clonotype itself: The antigen is undetermined.

This CDR3 spans 17 amino acids. From germline, CDR1 is LGHNA and CDR2 YSLEER. Trimming left V 0 bases short and J 3 bases short, with 15 bases between. TCRdb fed the 5' RACE reads into MiXCR, producing one record per CDR3 protein. The table records some 270,000 distinct CDR3 sequences, 6.5% to 9.5% of them present only once. A further study also used this sample, focusing on yellow fever vaccine responses in identical twins. That work states: Twins reportedly appeared to share part of their vaccine T cell response while keeping part individual.

This TCR derives from a woman younger than 30 in good health. V and J are TRBV4-3 and TRBJ2-1; a possible D gene is TRBD2 (6 bases). Specimen: CD8+ T cells sorted from blood. The CDR3 sequence is CASSQDRSGLDYNEQFF. CDR3 sequence (DNA): TGCGCCAGCAGCCAAGATCGGTCGGGACTCGACTACAATGAGCAGTTCTTC.